Listed below are T cell receptor beta chains from one sample, sequenced in a study of T cells expressing NK-cell markers. From its re-call of the 5' RACE reads, TCRdb lists each CDR3 protein once, without DNA. This sample's table has hundreds of thousands of distinct CDR3 sequences. Material: blood T cells: a sorted CD56 or NKG2C T cell subset, CD4+ or CD8+ T cells, or bulk PBMC T cells (not recorded which). These receptors came from a woman between 18 and 70 years old in good health. Both conserved end residues are part of each CDR3.

CDR3: CASDRVTGELFF; J: TRBJ2-2; V: TRBV27
CDR3: CSARRQGFAGELFF; J: TRBJ2-2; V: TRBV20-1
CDR3: CASSYVPLSYNSPLHF; J: TRBJ1-6; V: TRBV6-5
CDR3: CASSPNPTGNRNTEAFF; J: TRBJ1-1; V: TRBV27
CDR3: CSASRAATNEKLFF; J: TRBJ1-4; V: TRBV20-1
CDR3: CATPSPGQGAYEQYF; J: TRBJ2-7; V: TRBV30
CDR3: CSGSLALAGELFF; J: TRBJ2-2; V: TRBV29-1
CDR3: CASRAALFTEAFF; J: TRBJ1-1; V: TRBV5-8
CDR3: CASSFRGPYNEQFF; J: TRBJ2-1; V: TRBV12-3/TRBV12-4
CDR3: CASSRRGGRLNTEAFF; J: TRBJ1-1; V: TRBV19
CDR3: CASSLQTSGYPYEQYF; J: TRBJ2-7; V: TRBV5-1
CDR3: CASSSPGQGKQFYNSPLHF; J: TRBJ1-6; V: TRBV6-5
CDR3: CASSPRGRALSGANVLTF; J: TRBJ2-6; V: TRBV5-1
CDR3: CASSSAVVDTQYF; J: TRBJ2-3; V: TRBV28
CDR3: CASSYPGLAGYGIQYF; J: TRBJ2-4; V: TRBV6-2/TRBV6-3
CDR3: CSAPPDRDYNEQFF; J: TRBJ2-1; V: TRBV20-1
CDR3: CSATNTGELFF; J: TRBJ2-2; V: TRBV20-1
CDR3: CASSPFQQGNTEAFF; J: TRBJ1-1; V: TRBV5-1
CDR3: CASIAGGSYEQYF; J: TRBJ2-7; V: TRBV28
CDR3: CASSQEPAATNEKLFF; J: TRBJ1-4; V: TRBV4-3
CDR3: CASRGPGLHPNTEAFF; J: TRBJ1-1; V: TRBV12-3/TRBV12-4
CDR3: CASSKGRALGVEQFF; J: TRBJ2-1; V: TRBV5-4
CDR3: CASSQERGQSYGYTF; J: TRBJ1-2; V: TRBV4-3
CDR3: CASSMGVGSGKTYEQYF; J: TRBJ2-7; V: TRBV7-6
CDR3: CASSWYTGDTEAFF; J: TRBJ1-1; V: TRBV5-1
CDR3: CASKLLAETYNEQFF; J: TRBJ2-1; V: TRBV6-2/TRBV6-3
CDR3: CASSADSTDTQYF; J: TRBJ2-3; V: TRBV7-2
CDR3: CASSASGPLGDEQFF; J: TRBJ2-1; V: TRBV7-2
CDR3: CASSLTSGAGGNEQFF; J: TRBJ2-1; V: TRBV7-3
CDR3: CASSLELGQLEAFF; J: TRBJ1-1; V: TRBV5-1
CDR3: CSARGTSATDTQYF; J: TRBJ2-3; V: TRBV20-1
CDR3: CASSYSQGNQPQHF; J: TRBJ1-5; V: TRBV6-5
CDR3: CASSLVGQTTGELFF; J: TRBJ2-2; V: TRBV5-4
CDR3: CASSQEHPLGNQPQHF; J: TRBJ1-5; V: TRBV4-3
CDR3: CATSDPSYYGYTF; J: TRBJ1-2; V: TRBV24-1
CDR3: CASSQDAPVGSYEQYF; J: TRBJ2-7; V: TRBV4-3
CDR3: CATSPGGYSTDTQYF; J: TRBJ2-3; V: TRBV24-1
CDR3: CASSQVLRGEGSYNEQFF; J: TRBJ2-1; V: TRBV4-3
CDR3: CASSIAVANTGELFF; J: TRBJ2-2; V: TRBV19
CDR3: CSARTGGSQPQHF; J: TRBJ1-5; V: TRBV20-1
CDR3: CASSVPRSTYEQYF; J: TRBJ2-7; V: TRBV6-1
CDR3: CASSSTGGSREQYF; J: TRBJ2-7; V: TRBV5-1